The 29 T cell receptor beta chains listed next were all sequenced from one sample in a study of human T cells and chemical hapten exposure. TCRdb re-called the 5' RACE reads through MiXCR, storing one row per CDR3 protein. Of about 140,000 distinct CDR3 sequences listed, around 4.4% are singletons. Unseparated into fractions, whole blood served as the source from which total RNA was extracted. The source of these receptors is a female donor in good health.

This clonotype occurred many times. The rearrangement joins TRBV18 to TRBJ1-1, with D possibly matching TRBD1 (5 bases). The CDR3 contains 17 residues. The germline gives CDR1 KGHSH, CDR2 LQKENI. Trimming took off 5 bases at V and 0 bases at J, with 19 bases between the two ends. The DNA of the CDR3 is TGTGCCAGCTCAGCAACGGGGCAAAGGGTATTGAACACTGAAGCTTTCTTT. Translated, it gives CASSATGQRVLNTEAFF.

This clonotype appeared many times. The V gene is TRBV7-2, the J gene TRBJ1-4, with 7 bases lining up with TRBD1. With V trimmed by 4 bases and J by 4 bases, 9 bases remained unmatched. The CDR3 spans 16 residues. Germline V gene lookup returns CDR1 SGHTA and CDR2 FQGNSA. DNA of the CDR3: TGTGCCAGCAGCTCTAGCGGGACAGTAAATAATGAAAAACTGTTTTTT. This gives the protein CASSSSGTVNNEKLFF.

This clonotype appeared many times. The V call is TRBV20-1, the J call TRBJ2-3; 10 positions match TRBD2. This CDR3 is 16 amino acids long. Germline V gene sequence: CDR1 DFQATT, CDR2 SNEGSKA (reference sequence). V lost 5 bases and J lost 5; bases outside the gene matches: 13. The CDR3 nucleotides read TGCAGTGCTTTATCGGAAGGGACTAGCGTCGAAGATACGCAGTATTTT. Encoded protein: CSALSEGTSVEDTQYF.

In this sample, this clonotype turned up many times. The chain is built from TRBV6-2 or TRBV6-3 and TRBJ2-7; TRBD2 matches at 7 bases. The CDR3 covers 13 residues. Germline V CDR1 and CDR2: MNHEY, SVGEGT. The J segment lost 4 bases and the V segment lost 2 bases, leaving 2 bases of the junction unmatched. The CDR3 coding sequence is TGTGCCAGCAGTTACGGGAGGGAATACGAGCAGTACTTC. Translating gives CASSYGREYEQYF.

V gene TRBV7-8 combines with J gene TRBJ1-1; D call uncertain. Germline V CDR1 and CDR2: SGHVS, FQNEAQ. This CDR3 region has 14 residues. V lost 3 bases, J lost 0 bases, and 8 bases lay in between. CDR3 in DNA: TGTGCCAGCAGCTTCGGCACGGTGAACACTGAAGCTTTCTTT. Its translation is CASSFGTVNTEAFF. The full variable domain, its missing parts supplied by reference TRBV7-8 and TRBJ1-1, is GAGVSQSPRYKVAKRGQDVALRCDPISGHVSLFWYQQALGQGPEFLTYFQNEAQLDKSGLPSDRFFAERPEGSVSTLKIQRTQQEDSAVYLCASSFGTVNTEAFFGQGTRLTVV.

There are a few counts of this clonotype. This chain joins TRBV5-5 and TRBJ1-1; 9 positions match TRBD1. The CDR3 extends over 15 amino acids. Trimming removed 2 bases from V and 6 bases from J; junction bases left unmatched: 8. Germline loops: CDR1 SGHKS, CDR2 YYEKEE (reference sequence). The CDR3 DNA reads as TGTGCCAGCAGCTTTTTTGGGACAGGGCGGTCTGAAGCTTTCTTT. Translation gives CASSFFGTGRSEAFF.

This clonotype was counted ten times or more. The gene calls are TRBV29-1 and TRBJ1-2; D is possibly TRBD1 (5 bases). Germline V gene lookup returns CDR1 SQVTM and CDR2 ANQGSEA. CDR3 length: 14 amino acids. V was pared by 0 bases and J by 2 bases, with 10 bases between. CDR3 bases: TGCAGCGTTGAAGATTATCGGGGGAACTATGGCTACACCTTC. Its protein is CSVEDYRGNYGYTF.

This clonotype was seen many times. The chain recombines TRBV12-3 or TRBV12-4 with TRBJ1-1; tentatively, D is TRBD1 (5 bases). The ends were cut back, 5 bases at V and 2 bases at J, with 9 bases in the middle. The CDR3 runs 13 residues. The CDR3 reads CASSRGINTEAFF. The CDR3 nucleotides read TGTGCCAGCAGTAGGGGCATAAACACTGAAGCTTTCTTT.

In its sample, this clonotype was seen many times. The rearrangement uses TRBV6-5 and TRBJ1-4, with D uncertain. The CDR3 has 14 residues. V lost 0 bases and J lost 5, with 7 bases in between. Per germline, CDR1 MNHEY and CDR2 SVGAGI. The CDR3 nucleotides are TGTGCCAGCAGTTACTCTGGACGGAATGAAAAACTGTTTTTT. Its translation: CASSYSGRNEKLFF.

This clonotype was counted at least ten times. The chain joins TRBV6-5 to TRBJ2-5, with TRBD2 matching 8 bases. In germline, CDR1 is MNHEY, CDR2 SVGAGI. J gave up 1 base and V 6 bases, and 7 bases lay outside the gene matches. The CDR3 is 15 residues long. CDR3: CASSTLRGVQETQYF. CDR3 sequence (DNA): TGTGCCAGCAGCACTCTGCGGGGGGTCCAAGAGACCCAGTACTTC.

This clonotype was seen ten or more times. The V and J genes are TRBV5-5 and TRBJ1-1; D uncertain. The CDR3 spans 11 residues. Trimming shortened V by 2 bases and J by 5 bases, and 4 bases separated the two germline ends. CDR1 SGHKS and CDR2 YYEKEE come from the germline V gene (reference sequence). The CDR3 reads CASSFSTEAFF. The CDR3 region has the DNA TGTGCCAGCAGCTTTTCTACTGAAGCTTTCTTT.

This clonotype was seen ten or more times. The chain carries TRBV12-3 or TRBV12-4 and TRBJ1-4; D ambiguous. The V and J ends lost 1 base and 6 bases respectively, with 18 bases between them. The CDR3 extends over 17 amino acids. CDR3 coding DNA: TGTGCCAGCAGTTTAGACGGACTATTCGGGGAACATGAAAAACTGTTTTTT. It yields the protein CASSLDGLFGEHEKLFF.

This clonotype showed up many times. The chain carries TRBV6-5 and TRBJ1-2; D possibly corresponds to TRBD1 (5 bases). The germline V gene encodes CDR1 MNHEY and CDR2 SVGAGI. The CDR3 is 13 amino acids. The V and J ends lost 2 bases and 6 bases respectively, with 10 bases between them. The CDR3 region has the DNA TGTGCCAGCAGTTACGAGGGGAAAGATGGCTACACCTTC. This gives the protein CASSYEGKDGYTF.

This clonotype was counted many times. This chain links TRBV2 with TRBJ1-5; tentative D call: TRBD1 (5 bases). Germline loops: CDR1 SNHLY, CDR2 FYNNEI. Trimming removed 3 bases from V and 9 bases from J, with 6 bases in between. This CDR3 has 11 residues. CDR3 region: CASSEGGPQHF. CDR3 DNA: TGTGCCAGCAGTGAGGGGGGGCCCCAGCATTTT.

This clonotype has ten or more counts. The DNA of the CDR3 is TGTGCCAGCAGTTTATTCTTTAGGTTGCGGGGAATCAAAAACATTCAGTACTTC. It encodes CASSLFFRLRGIKNIQYF. The V and J genes are TRBV28 and TRBJ2-4, with a weak D call TRBD2 (6 bases). The CDR3 has 18 amino acids. Trimming stripped 1 base from V and 3 bases from J, with 19 bases between. Germline CDR1 is MDHEN and CDR2 is SYDVKM.

About this clonotype itself: A much larger clone lies a single base off, so this may be a read error. The rearrangement uses TRBV25-1 and TRBJ1-2; TRBD1 might be the D (5 bases). Germline V gene data show CDR1 as MGHDK and CDR2 as SYGVNS. This CDR3 has 11 residues. The DNA for the CDR3 is TGTGCCGGCAGTGGGGCGCGGGGCTACACCTTC. Translated: CAGSGARGYTF.

This clonotype was observed many times. The chain recombines TRBV10-3 with TRBJ2-4; 7 nucleotides match TRBD1. Germline V CDR1 and CDR2: ENHRY, SYGVKD. The V and J ends lost 3 bases and 1 base, in that order; junction bases with no gene match: 3. CDR3 length: 15 residues. CDR3 residues: CAISDPQGAKNIQYF. CDR3 nucleotide sequence: TGTGCCATCAGTGATCCACAGGGGGCCAAAAACATTCAGTACTTC.

This clonotype has at least ten counts. The rearrangement uses TRBV4-2 and TRBJ2-3, with D hard to call. The germline gives CDR1 LGHNA, CDR2 YNFKEQ. CDR3 size: 17 residues. V was clipped by 1 base and J by 3 bases, with 17 bases between them. CDR3 amino acids: CASSQGLSGSDTDTQYF. The CDR3, as DNA: TGTGCCAGCAGCCAAGGGTTGTCCGGCTCTGATACAGATACGCAGTATTTT.

This clonotype came up many times. The chain carries TRBV4-3 and TRBJ1-1; a possible D gene is TRBD1 (6 bases). The CDR3 has 15 residues. Per germline, CDR1 LGHNA and CDR2 YSLEER. Trimming stripped 5 bases from V and 5 bases from J, with 18 bases between. The CDR3 here is CASSNTGLGRTEAFF. For the CDR3, the DNA is TGCGCCAGCAGCAATACAGGGTTAGGACGGACTGAAGCTTTCTTT.

This clonotype appeared many times. The rearrangement uses TRBV3-1 and TRBJ2-5; 11 nucleotides match TRBD1. CDR1 LGHDT and CDR2 YNNKEL come from the germline V gene (reference sequence). V dropped 3 bases and J dropped 5; count of bases not matched to a gene: 5. The CDR3 loop spans 15 amino acids. CDR3 nucleotides: TGTGCCAGCAGCCAGCGGACAGGGGGCGTGGAGACCCAGTACTTC. This sequence encodes CASSQRTGGVETQYF.

This clonotype has ten or more counts. The V call is TRBV5-1, the J call TRBJ2-5, with unresolved D. The V gene's germline CDR1 is SGHRS and CDR2 YFSETQ. V lost 0 bases, J lost 5 bases, and 11 bases lay in between. The CDR3 contains 14 residues. The CDR3 DNA sequence: TGCGCCAGCAGCTTGGCCCTGGGTTTTGAGACCCAGTACTTC. Translation: CASSLALGFETQYF. Together with reference TRBV5-1 and TRBJ2-5, the CDR3 gives the full variable domain: KAGVTQTPRYLIKTRGQQVTLSCSPISGHRSVSWYQQTPGQGLQFLFEYFSETQRNKGNFPGRFSGRQFSNSRSEMNVSTLELGDSALYLCASSLALGFETQYFGPGTRLLVL.

Concerning this clonotype itself: A much bigger clone sits one base away, suggesting this may be a read error. The rearrangement joins TRBV28 to TRBJ1-2; D unclear. The CDR3 runs to 14 residues. The germline V gene encodes CDR1 MDHEN and CDR2 SYDVKM. CDR3 amino acids: CASSARALNYGDTF. In DNA form, the CDR3 reads TGTGCCAGCAGCGCGCGGGCCCTTAACTATGGCGACACCTTC.

This clonotype has at least ten counts. This chain uses TRBV19 with TRBJ2-7; D is possibly TRBD1 or TRBD2 (5 bases each). V lost 1 base, J lost 1 base, and 11 bases lay in between. CDR1 is LNHDA, CDR2 SQIVND, per germline (reference sequence). The CDR3 length is 15 residues. The CDR3 DNA reads as TGTGCCAGTAGTATAGTAATCGGGGCTTCCTACGAGCAGTACTTC. Translation: CASSIVIGASYEQYF.

This clonotype came up a few times. Possible read error: a much larger clone is one base away. The V gene is TRBV7-9, the J gene TRBJ2-7, with 11 bases aligning to TRBD2. From germline, CDR1 is SEHNR and CDR2 FQNEAQ (reference sequence). With 0 bases clipped from V and 5 bases from J, the junction kept 6 bases outside the gene matches. This CDR3 has 16 amino acids. The CDR3 DNA is TGTGCCAGCAGCTTAGCGCTAGCGGGGGGTTTCGACGAGCAGTACTTC. Its translation is CASSLALAGGFDEQYF.

Many counts were recorded for this clonotype. The J gene is TRBJ2-1, the V gene TRBV14, with 7 positions matching TRBD1. The germline CDR1 and CDR2 sequences are SGHDN and FVKESK. V shed 0 bases and J 4 bases; nucleotides not matched to a gene: 6. This CDR3 is built from 16 residues. DNA of the CDR3: TGTGCCAGCAGCCAAGATCGATGGGACAGATACAATGAGCAGTTCTTC. Its protein is CASSQDRWDRYNEQFF.

This clonotype was recorded many times. This chain links TRBV29-1 with TRBJ2-7; D is undetermined. Germline V gene sequence: CDR1 SQVTM, CDR2 ANQGSEA. The CDR3 spans 13 residues. The V end lost 6 bases, the J end lost 5 bases, and 17 bases lay between the germline ends. CDR3 nucleotide sequence: TGCAGCGTCCGGGCCCTACAGTTCCACGAGCAGTACTTC. It specifies CSVRALQFHEQYF.

This clonotype was recorded many times. The chain couples TRBV28 to TRBJ2-1; D is possibly TRBD1 (5 bases). The germline V gene encodes CDR1 MDHEN and CDR2 SYDVKM. Trimming shortened V by 3 bases and J by 7 bases, and 10 bases separated the two germline ends. This CDR3 spans 13 amino acids. The CDR3 nucleotides read TGTGCCAGCAGTTTCCCAGGACATAATGAGCAGTTCTTC. Protein product: CASSFPGHNEQFF.

This clonotype showed up many times. The V and J genes are TRBV12-3 or TRBV12-4 and TRBJ2-7, with D unresolved. This CDR3 has 15 residues. V lost 5 bases and J lost 5, with 19 bases in between. CDR3 sequence (DNA): TGTGCCAGCAGTCCAGGAATAGGTGTTCACGACGAGCAGTACTTC. This encodes CASSPGIGVHDEQYF.

This clonotype was picked up a small number of times. This chain uses TRBV6-5 with TRBJ2-7; tentatively, D is TRBD1 (6 bases). Per germline, CDR1 MNHEY and CDR2 SVGAGI. This CDR3 contains 12 residues. V shed 6 bases and J shed 7 bases, with 13 bases lying between them. In nucleotides, the CDR3 is TGTGCCAGCAGGGGATCAGGGGTTGAGCAGTACTTC. Translation gives CASRGSGVEQYF.